These 26 T cell receptor beta chains originate from one sample sequenced in a study of cytomegalovirus exposure and HLA in healthy donors (dated by TCRdb to between 2016 and 2019). The library came from the immunoSEQ multiplex PCR assay. For the multiplex PCR, a mixture combining 60 forward primers for TCR Vbeta segments and 13 reverse primers for TCR Jbeta segments was used. TCRdb stores this immuneACCESS table with in-frame sequences only. Part of the clones is absent; in the studies checked, under half of the shortfall reflects unresolved V genes, and no reason is known for the rest. The sample data list just over 150,000 clones, and around three quarters of these were observed just once. The ten largest clonotypes hold just over 3% of the sample. The sequencing input was PBMCs. The receptors were sampled from a woman aged 40 to 50 in good health and CMV-seronegative.

V is TRBV6-5 and J is TRBJ2-7; 9 bases map to TRBD1. The CDR3 totals 15 residues. In germline, CDR1 is MNHEY, CDR2 SVGAGI. The ends lost 3 bases at V and 3 bases at J; junction bases unmatched: 6. DNA for the CDR3: TGTGCCAGCAGTTATAATCAGGGACAGGGCTACGAGCAGTACTTC. This encodes CASSYNQGQGYEQYF.

The chain links TRBV19 to TRBJ1-2; the D is unclear. Trimming took 6 bases from V and 10 from J, leaving 12 bases between them. The CDR3 spans 11 residues. Germline V gene data show CDR1 as LNHDA and CDR2 as SQIVND (reference sequence). The CDR3 DNA reads TGTGCCAGTAGGACGACATGGGCCTACACCTTC. It is translated as CASRTTWAYTF.

Note on this clone: At one end, the junction sequence differs from germline, possibly due to a read error. The chain has TRBV7-9 and TRBJ2-2; D is undetermined. This CDR3 contains 12 residues. Germline-derived CDR1 and CDR2 are SEHNR and FQNEAQ (reference sequence). CDR3 in DNA: TGTTCCAGCAGCTCCGACACCGGGGAGCTGTTTTTT. Encoded protein: CSSSSDTGELFF.

This clone has just one count. The CDR3 sequence: CASRQPTGVGANVLTF. The CDR3 nucleotides are TGTGCCAGCAGACAACCCACCGGGGTCGGGGCCAACGTCCTGACTTTC. The chain uses TRBV28 and TRBJ2-6; perhaps TRBD2 as D (5 bases). There are 16 residues in the CDR3. Germline CDR1 reads MDHEN; CDR2 reads SYDVKM. Trimming pared 6 bases from V and 4 bases from J, leaving 16 bases between.

This clone came up once. The chain uses TRBV6-1 and TRBJ2-2, with TRBD1 matching over 8 bases. The V segment lost 6 bases and the J segment 3 bases; nucleotides outside the gene matches: 9. The germline gives CDR1 MNHNS, CDR2 SASEGT. This CDR3 is built from 16 residues. The CDR3 nucleotides read TGTGCCAGCAGGGAACGGACAGGGCTGGACACCGGGGAGCTGTTTTTT. This codes for CASRERTGLDTGELFF.

The CDR3 sequence: CASSLYGTEAFF. CDR3 nucleotide sequence: TGTGCCAGCAGCTTATACGGCACTGAAGCTTTCTTT. V usage is TRBV7-2 and J usage is TRBJ1-1; D remains unclear. Trimming shortened V by 2 bases and J by 4 bases, and 5 bases separated the two germline ends. Per germline, CDR1 SGHTA and CDR2 FQGNSA. This CDR3 region has 12 residues. Complete variable domain (other parts from reference TRBV7-2 and TRBJ1-1): GAGVSQSPSNKVTEKGKDVELRCDPISGHTALYWYRQSLGQGLEFLIYFQGNSAPDKSGLPSDRFSAERTGGSVSTLTIQRTQQEDSAVYLCASSLYGTEAFFGQGTRLTVV.

The chain recombines TRBV25-1 with TRBJ2-2; the D gene is possibly TRBD1 (6 bases). The germline V gene has CDR1 MGHDK and CDR2 SYGVNS. Trimming stripped 3 bases from V and 5 bases from J, with 16 bases between. The CDR3 is 16 amino acids. The CDR3 sequence is CASSDPAQGVTGELFF. The DNA for the CDR3 is TGTGCCAGCAGTGATCCGGCACAGGGAGTAACCGGGGAGCTGTTTTTT.

In this sample, this clone turned up once. This chain connects TRBV5-4 to TRBJ1-2; D is unresolved. Per the germline V gene, CDR1 is SGHNT and CDR2 is YYREEE (reference sequence). The CDR3 runs 14 residues. V was cut by 1 base and J by 8 bases, with 15 bases left in between. In DNA form, the CDR3 reads TGTGCCAGCAGCTTGCCAGACCGTGAGGAAGGCTACACCTTC. It is translated as CASSLPDREEGYTF.

The CDR3: CASRRAPGGTEAFF. The CDR3, as DNA: TGCGCCAGCAGACGAGCCCCCGGGGGCACTGAAGCTTTCTTT. The chain employs TRBV5-1 and TRBJ1-1, with a tentative D call TRBD1 (5 bases). V lost 5 bases, J lost 4 bases, and 15 bases lay in between. CDR3 length equals 14 residues. Germline V CDR1 and CDR2: SGHRS, YFSETQ.

The chain employs TRBV15 and TRBJ1-3; weak D call: TRBD1 (5 bases). Germline V gene data show CDR1 as LNHNV and CDR2 as YYDKDF (reference sequence). The CDR3 is 13 residues long. The V and J ends lost 5 bases and 4 bases respectively, with 9 bases between them. The CDR3 nucleotides read TGTGCCACCAGCGTGGGACTGGGAAACACCATATATTTT. It encodes CATSVGLGNTIYF.

V usage is TRBV19 and J usage is TRBJ2-5; D is possibly TRBD1 (6 bases). CDR1 is LNHDA, CDR2 SQIVND, per germline (reference sequence). This CDR3 comprises 14 residues. Trimming left V 6 bases short and J 5 bases short, with 16 bases between. Here the CDR3 DNA reads TGTGCCAGTAGCCTCCGACAGGAGCGGGAGACCCAGTACTTC. Protein product: CASSLRQERETQYF.

This clone is a singleton in its sample. The rearrangement links TRBV6-1 to TRBJ1-1; TRBD1 aligns across 7 bases. Trimming removed 1 base from V and 1 base from J; junction bases left unmatched: 12. The germline CDR1 and CDR2 sequences are MNHNS and SASEGT. This CDR3 contains 18 residues. The CDR3 region is CASSEGPYRGWANTEAFF. The DNA of the CDR3 is TGTGCCAGCAGTGAAGGCCCATACAGGGGCTGGGCGAACACTGAAGCTTTCTTT.

The rearrangement uses TRBV11-2 and TRBJ2-5, with 9 nucleotides matching TRBD2. CDR3 length: 13 amino acids. Germline assignment: CDR1 SGHAT and CDR2 FQNNGV. With V trimmed by 5 bases and J by 5 bases, 3 bases remained unmatched. This CDR3 is CASSLTSGETQYF. The CDR3 DNA reads as TGTGCCAGCAGCCTGACTAGCGGCGAGACCCAGTACTTC.

The chain is built from TRBV28 and TRBJ1-4; D is possibly TRBD1 (5 bases). The V end lost 2 bases, the J end lost 4 bases, and 14 bases lay between the germline ends. This CDR3 region has 16 residues. The germline CDR1 and CDR2 sequences are MDHEN and SYDVKM. The CDR3 is CASSLPRQPLNEKLFF. The CDR3 coding sequence is TGTGCCAGCAGTTTACCTAGACAGCCCCTTAATGAAAAACTGTTTTTT.

The chain employs TRBV5-1 and TRBJ1-1, with 7 bases that match TRBD1. The length of the CDR3 is 15 residues. With V trimmed by 3 bases and J by 4 bases, 9 bases remained unmatched. Germline CDR1 reads SGHRS; CDR2 reads YFSETQ. The CDR3 DNA reads as TGCGCCAGCAGCTCAGACAGGGTGCGGGGCACTGAAGCTTTCTTT. It yields the protein CASSSDRVRGTEAFF.

V and J are TRBV4-2 and TRBJ2-5; 8 positions agree with TRBD1. The trim removed 1 base at V and 5 bases at J, leaving 9 bases unmatched. Germline V gives CDR1 LGHNA, CDR2 YNFKEQ. The CDR3 is 16 residues long. CDR3 sequence (DNA): TGTGCCAGCAGCCAAGGCCAGGGGGCAGGGTTGGAGACCCAGTACTTC. Translation: CASSQGQGAGLETQYF.

The CDR3 sequence: CASSNPGGSNTIYF. CDR3 bases: TGTGCCAGTAGTAATCCAGGGGGGAGCAACACCATATATTTT. The V call is TRBV19, the J call TRBJ1-3; 7 bases line up with TRBD1. CDR3 length: 14 residues. CDR1 is LNHDA and CDR2 is SQIVND in the germline V gene (reference sequence). The V segment lost 4 bases and the J segment 7 bases; nucleotides outside the gene matches: 7.

V usage is TRBV18 and J usage is TRBJ1-1; D unresolved. The CDR3 has 13 amino acids. The germline CDR1 and CDR2 sequences are KGHSH and LQKENI. Trimming stripped 7 bases from V and 2 bases from J, with 11 bases between. This CDR3 reads CASLLGRNTEAFF. In DNA form, the CDR3 reads TGTGCCAGCTTACTGGGCAGAAACACTGAAGCTTTCTTT.

The rearrangement links TRBV1 to TRBJ2-7; TRBD1, the D gene given by the table, was not confirmed from the DNA. TRBV1 is a pseudogene locus. This CDR3 has 18 amino acids. CDR3 sequence (DNA): TGCACCAGCAGCCAAGATCGAGGTTGGGACAGGGAATACTACGAGCAGTACTTC. This encodes CTSSQDRGWDREYYEQYF.

The V call is TRBV28, the J call TRBJ1-5; D not certain. The CDR3 spans 13 residues. Germline V lookup: CDR1 MDHEN, CDR2 SYDVKM. V lost 4 bases and J lost 7, with 11 bases in between. As DNA, the CDR3 is TGTGCCAGCAGTTCGCCGCCGGGACAGCCCCAGCATTTT. It yields the protein CASSSPPGQPQHF. The variable domain in full, completed from reference TRBV28 and TRBJ1-5, reads DVKVTQSSRYLVKRTGEKVFLECVQDMDHENMFWYRQDPGLGLRLIYFSYDVKMKEKGDIPEGYSVSREKKERFSLILESASTNQTSMYLCASSSPPGQPQHFGDGTRLSIL.

This chain joins TRBV6-5 and TRBJ2-5; 11 bases map to TRBD1. V was pared by 7 bases and J by 5 bases, with 6 bases of the junction left unmatched. This CDR3 is 14 amino acids long. Germline V CDR1 and CDR2: MNHEY, SVGAGI. This CDR3 is CASKRTGGWETQYF. In DNA, the CDR3 is TGTGCCAGCAAGAGGACAGGGGGCTGGGAGACCCAGTACTTC.

The chain uses TRBV4-1 and TRBJ1-2; 9 nucleotides line up with TRBD1. This CDR3 has 17 amino acids. V lost 0 bases and J lost 1; bases outside the gene matches: 6. Looked up from germline, CDR1 is MGHRA and CDR2 is YSYEKL. This chain's CDR3 is CASSQDWTGAFNYGYTF. The CDR3 DNA sequence: TGCGCCAGCAGCCAAGACTGGACAGGGGCCTTTAACTATGGCTACACCTTC.

The chain joins TRBV5-1 to TRBJ2-7; D is uncertain. V shed 0 bases and J shed 5 bases, with 6 bases lying between them. The CDR3 spans 12 residues. CDR1 is SGHRS, CDR2 YFSETQ, per germline. CDR3 sequence: CASSLDRDEQYF. CDR3 nucleotides: TGCGCCAGCAGCTTGGATCGCGACGAGCAGTACTTC.

The V call is TRBV11-2, the J call TRBJ2-7; a possible D gene is TRBD1 (6 bases). The CDR3 runs 17 residues. Germline-derived CDR1 and CDR2 are SGHAT and FQNNGV. The V gene lost 1 base and the J gene lost 3 bases, with 19 bases spanning the gap. The CDR3 DNA is TGTGCCAGCAGCTTAGCACCAGGTCGGAACAGGGACTACGAGCAGTACTTC. This encodes CASSLAPGRNRDYEQYF.

This clone turned up a few times. The chain joins TRBV5-1 to TRBJ2-2, with a tentative D call TRBD2 (7 bases). V shed 4 bases and J shed 2 bases, with 18 bases lying between them. The CDR3 runs to 17 residues. The germline V gene has CDR1 SGHRS and CDR2 YFSETQ. DNA for the CDR3: TGCGCCAGCAGCGACGGGGGGCCTTCAAGAAACACCGGGGAGCTGTTTTTT. Its protein product is CASSDGGPSRNTGELFF.

The rearrangement joins TRBV27 to TRBJ1-3; TRBD1 agrees at 7 bases. CDR3 size: 13 residues. Germline CDR1 and CDR2: MNHEY and SMNVEV (reference sequence). Trimming took 6 bases from V and 11 from J; bases not matched to a gene: 10. CDR3 nucleotide sequence: TGTGCCAGCAGAAAAAACAGGGGTCCGGCCATATATTTT. As protein: CASRKNRGPAIYF.